This T cell receptor (beta chain) was sequenced for a study of shared clonotypes between healthy human individuals (dated by TCRdb to the early 2020s). Describing the broader study: A couple of women and a few men aged 18 to 49 years were included in the cohort. For each donor, CD4 naive and CD4 memory were each given three plates, CD8 naive was given two plates, and CD8 memory was given one plate. To estimate repertoire size and how much clonotypes are shared between individuals, the study performed deep sequencing of blood TCR repertoires from five healthy adults. To increase sequencing depth and limit assay-specific biases, TCR repertoire library preparation and sequencing were carried out by different laboratories using diverse techniques. Per donor, leukapheresis produced somewhere between about 0.8 and 9 billion PBMCs. Broad study findings and their caveats: Based on pairwise subsampling, the degree of clonotype sharing among donors was expected to be affected by sequencing depth. Only blood was sampled, and tissue TCR repertoires likely differ from those in blood. Higher generation probabilities were observed for clonotypes shared by all four sorted-subset donors than for non-shared clonotypes. Approximately 5% of naive CD4, 3.5% of naive CD8, roughly 2.4% of memory CD4, and 0.35% to 0.5% of memory CD8 clonotypes were shared across a few donors. The genetic and exposure-history diversity represented was limited by the small number of donors. Even with the large sequencing depth, rarefaction of the sorted-subset datasets indicated that sequencing was incomplete. Larger estimated clonotype richness was generally found for naive subsets than for memory subsets.

As encoded in the germline V gene (reference sequence), CDR1 is SGHNT while CDR2 is YYREEE. V lost 4 bases and J lost 2 bases; the stretch between them is 15 bases long. The CDR3 runs 15 amino acids, cysteine and phenylalanine included. Left in the record is the CDR3 DNA by itself, 45 bases read in frame from the first base. Healthy HIV-negative adults with no recently reported acute infections or vaccinations were included as donors. Every donor was a Caucasian adult living in Nashville, Tennessee, USA. CD4+ T cells were enriched by magnetic negative selection; naive cells were then positively selected on CD45RA, and the negative fraction formed the memory subset. Blood was obtained by leukapheresis, after which PBMCs were separated by Ficoll-Histopaque density gradient centrifugation and cryopreserved in liquid nitrogen vapor phase. Analytical flow cytometry was used to check the purity and quantity of each magnetically sorted T cell population. Genomic DNA was isolated from each sorted fraction and quantified by UV absorbance on a Nanodrop 2000c.

A remark on this clone: Its binding antigen is unknown. Base qualities were left out, and no much larger clone turns up one base away.

Using the deep immunoSEQ assay, TCR CDR3 regions were amplified from genomic DNA by multiplex PCR. Extracted genomic DNA from each cell subset was spread evenly across all wells of several immunoSEQ 96-well plates, with each plate serving as a replicate. For sorted subsets, roughly 200 ng genomic DNA, equal to some 28,000 T cell genomes, was loaded into each replicate PCR. Purified libraries were measured with a Qubit 3.0 fluorometer, size-checked on a Bioanalyzer 2100, and measured again with the KAPA Library Quantification kit. Every immunoSEQ 96-well plate was sequenced on a separate single-read 150-cycle Illumina NextSeq 550 flow cell. Concerning the study's data processing: The immunoSEQ output contained only junctional sequences without quality scores, so filtering could not match that applied to full-length reads. Sequences were annotated with PyIR, a Python wrapper for IgBLAST v1.9, and V/J genes and CDR3 were assigned using IMGT germline references. Reads were removed for weak V/J assignments (E-value above 1e-6), missing CDR3, stop codons, out-of-frame junctions, or ambiguous translated residues. A V3J clonotype was defined by an identical inferred V gene, J gene, and CDR3 amino acid sequence. Percentage overlap between repertoires was computed as shared unique clonotypes divided by the size of the smaller repertoire. Richness of each repertoire was evaluated using RTK rarefaction, the Chao1 estimator, and Recon v2.1 estimates of unobserved clonotypes. For all TCRbeta clonotypes obtained by the gDNA method from a few donors, generation probabilities were computed with OLGA. TCRdb mirrors the immuneACCESS table, restricted to in-frame sequences. Some clones are absent from its copies; in checked studies, under half trace to an unresolved V gene, and the reason for the others is unknown. That table gives V, J and clone size, and the DNA gave D and trimming. Counted in this sample were about 1 million clones; under 80% of them appeared once. The leading ten clones occupy approximately 1.5% of the sample.

This clonotype originated in a man in his late teens or twenties in good health. The chain was built from TRBV5-4 and TRBJ2-5, with no confident D gene call. The material sequenced was memory CD4+ T cells sorted from blood. The cell subset or site label here, explained by the study, means: CD45RA-negative fraction. For the CDR3, the sequence is CASSQEYRLQETQYF. At the DNA level, the sequence is TGTGCCAGCAGCCAAGAGTATAGGCTGCAAGAGACCCAGTACTTC. With the rest looked up from the reference TRBV5-4 and TRBJ2-5 genes rather than sequenced, the full variable domain is ETGVTQSPTHLIKTRGQQVTLRCSSQSGHNTVSWYQQALGQGPQFIFQYYREEENGRGNFPPRFSGLQFPNYSSELNVNALELDDSALYLCASSQEYRLQETQYFGPGTRLLVL.